The clone carrying this T cell receptor beta chain was seen at least ten times. Its antigen is not known. This entry comes from a study of T cell repertoires in cytomegalovirus infection. Findings of the study overall: Predominance within the ex vivo response was attributable to HLA-C-restricted CMV-specific TCR beta clonotypes.

In TCRdb, the reads were re-called with MiXCR into one record per CDR3 protein. Of around 450,000 distinct CDR3 sequences listed, approximately 30% are singletons. The CDR3 has 16 amino acids. Trimming took 0 bases from V and 0 from J, leaving 9 bases between them. CDR1 and CDR2 (germline): SGHVT, SQSDAQ. Sequencing used PBMCs. The clonotype was recovered from a human donor in good health (CMV status not recorded). Some clones in this sample may be carry-over from other donors' samples. The chain has TRBV7-4 and TRBJ2-1; D is ambiguous. The CDR3 DNA is TGTGCCAGCAGCTTAGCGTTCAGGAGCTCCTACAATGAGCAGTTCTTC. Translation: CASSLAFRSSYNEQFF.